This T cell receptor beta chain is drawn from a study of early T cells in non-severe SARS-CoV-2 infection. Study context: The input, bulk RNA from unsorted whole blood, was sequenced, and chains were unpaired. Broader study findings: Lookups in VDJdb leaned toward anti-spike CD8 responses and missed private and CD4 specificities.

This clonotype has a count of ten or more. The antigen is undetermined. Trimming left V 5 bases short and J 5 bases short, with 10 bases between. Germline V gene sequence: CDR1 SGHKS, CDR2 YYEKEE (reference sequence). This CDR3 spans 12 amino acids. cDNA molecules, individually, were tagged with unique molecular identifiers. One entry per CDR3 protein, called by TCRdb with MiXCR from the 5' RACE reads. The sample lists some 35,000 distinct CDR3 sequences, 6% to 8.5% occurring once. The sample here was whole blood, taken at baseline. The V and J genes are TRBV5-5 and TRBJ1-2, with unresolved D. This receptor was obtained from an adult who was a healthcare worker with PCR-confirmed SARS-CoV-2 infection or an uninfected control (not recorded which). In DNA, the CDR3 is TGTGCCAGCAGTCTACTAACTTATGGCTACACCTTC. Its protein is CASSLLTYGYTF. Combining the CDR3 with reference TRBV5-5 and TRBJ1-2 gives the whole variable domain DAGVTQSPTHLIKTRGQQVTLRCSPISGHKSVSWYQQVLGQGPQFIFQYYEKEERGRGNFPDRFSARQFPNYSSELNVNALLLGDSALYLCASSLLTYGYTFGSGTRLTVV.